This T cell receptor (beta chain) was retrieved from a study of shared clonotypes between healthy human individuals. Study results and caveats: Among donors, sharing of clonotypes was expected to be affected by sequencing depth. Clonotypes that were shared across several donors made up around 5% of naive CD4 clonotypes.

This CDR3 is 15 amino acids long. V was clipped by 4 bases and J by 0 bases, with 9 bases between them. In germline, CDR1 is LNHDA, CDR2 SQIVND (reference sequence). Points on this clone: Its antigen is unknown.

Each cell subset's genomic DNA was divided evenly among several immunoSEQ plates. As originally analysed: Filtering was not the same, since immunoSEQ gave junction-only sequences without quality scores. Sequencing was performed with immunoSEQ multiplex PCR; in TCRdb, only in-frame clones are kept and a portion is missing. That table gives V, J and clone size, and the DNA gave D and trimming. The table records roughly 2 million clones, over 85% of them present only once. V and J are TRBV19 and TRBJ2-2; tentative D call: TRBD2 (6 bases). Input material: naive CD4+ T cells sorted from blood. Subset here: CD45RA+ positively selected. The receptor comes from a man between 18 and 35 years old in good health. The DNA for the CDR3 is TGTGCCAGTAGTAAGTGGGAGGCGAACACCGGGGAGCTGTTTTTT. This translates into CASSKWEANTGELFF.